The rows below give T cell receptor beta chains drawn from one sample of a study of siplizumab effects on memory and regulatory T cells. Measured with immunoSEQ multiplex PCR; TCRdb has only the in-frame clones, and not every one. The sample holds around 78,000 clones, around 90% seen once. The sequenced sample consisted of CD8+ T cells sorted from blood. Receptors were obtained from a human donor in good health. CDR3s include the opening cysteine and the closing phenylalanine or tryptophan. The D gene is left open where the match is weak. Size is stated for part of the rows, as once, few or many counts, or as a class when the clone is expanded.

V gene	D gene	clone size	CDR3 length	J gene	CDR3 DNA	CDR3 protein
TRBV5-8	.	.	11	TRBJ1-1	TGTGCCAGCCGACTCCCCGAAAGAGCTTTCTTT	CASRLPERAFF
TRBV4-1	.	few	14	TRBJ1-1	TGCGCCAGCAGCCAATATCCATTGAACACTGAAGCTTTCTTT	CASSQYPLNTEAFF
TRBV27	.	.	11	TRBJ2-7	TGTGCCAGCAGTTCTTCCTACGAGCAGTACTTC	CASSSSYEQYF
TRBV9	.	.	15	TRBJ2-2	TGTGCCAGCAGCGAAGTACAGGGCTTTGGCGGGGAGCTGTTTTTT	CASSEVQGFGGELFF
TRBV11-3	.	.	14	TRBJ2-7	TGTGCCAGCAGCTTAAGAGGGTCTAGCAACGAGCAGTACTTC	CASSLRGSSNEQYF
TRBV4-1	.	.	15	TRBJ1-5	TGCGCCAGCAGCCAAGTCTACAGGGGCAATCAGCCCCAGCATTTT	CASSQVYRGNQPQHF
TRBV5-6	TRBD2	.	17	TRBJ2-3	TGTGCCAGCAGCTTGGGCGTTAGCGGGGGGGGCACAGATACGCAGTATTTT	CASSLGVSGGGTDTQYF
TRBV12-5	TRBD1	.	16	TRBJ2-2	TGTGCTAGTGGGGAGAGGACAGGGGATTACACCGGGGAGCTGTTTTTT	CASGERTGDYTGELFF
TRBV5-1	.	.	14	TRBJ1-5	TGCGCCAGCAGCTTGGAGGGGGGGCATCAGCCCCAGCATTTT	CASSLEGGHQPQHF
TRBV11-2	.	.	15	TRBJ1-1	TGTGCCAGCAGCCCATGGATTGGAGGGGACACTGAAGCTTTCTTT	CASSPWIGGDTEAFF
TRBV5-4	.	.	13	TRBJ1-1	TGTGCCAGCAGCTTGGGGGGTAACACTGAAGCTTTCTTT	CASSLGGNTEAFF
TRBV27	TRBD2	.	16	TRBJ2-5	TGTGCCAGCAGTTTATCTGGCGGGGGGCCTCAAGAGACCCAGTACTTC	CASSLSGGGPQETQYF
TRBV19	.	.	13	TRBJ1-1	TGTGCCAGTGGCCCGGGAGGCAACACTGAAGCTTTCTTT	CASGPGGNTEAFF
TRBV6-1	TRBD1	.	19	TRBJ1-1	TGTGCCAGCAGTGAAAGGAAGGGGGCGGTCAGACTTGAAAACACTGAAGCTTTCTTT	CASSERKGAVRLENTEAFF
TRBV5-1	.	.	12	TRBJ2-1	TGCGCCAGCAGCTGGGGGCCCAATGAGCAGTTCTTC	CASSWGPNEQFF
TRBV11-2	.	.	18	TRBJ1-1	TGTGCCAGCAGCTTAGATCCCTATGGACCAGATTTGAACACTGAAGCTTTCTTT	CASSLDPYGPDLNTEAFF
TRBV7-9	.	.	15	TRBJ1-4	TGTGCCAGCAGCTTAGCGGGGCAGGGTATGGAAAAACTGTTTTTT	CASSLAGQGMEKLFF
TRBV5-1	.	.	12	TRBJ2-1	TGCGCCAGCAGCTTGGCGGAGGGTGAGCAGTTCTTC	CASSLAEGEQFF
TRBV10-3	TRBD1	.	17	TRBJ2-3	TGTGCCATCAGCGCCTTATGGACAGGGGAAGTTGCGGATACGCAGTATTTT	CAISALWTGEVADTQYF
TRBV12-5	.	.	14	TRBJ1-6	TGTGCTAGTGGTTGGGGCAATTATAATTCACCCCTCCACTTT	CASGWGNYNSPLHF
TRBV15	.	once	13	TRBJ1-5	TGTGCCACCAGCAGAGATATGAGTCAGCCCCAGCATTTT	CATSRDMSQPQHF
TRBV6-4	.	.	14	TRBJ2-1	TGTGCCAGCAGAGCGGGAACGGGACAGAATGAGCAGTTCTTC	CASRAGTGQNEQFF
TRBV5-4	TRBD2	once	14	TRBJ2-7	TGTGGTTGGGGAGGGACCGCCACACTCTACGAGCAGTACTTC	CGWGGTATLYEQYF
TRBV4-1	.	.	15	TRBJ2-2	TGCGCCAGCAGCCAAGATCCTAGCGACATCGGGGAGCTGTTTTTT	CASSQDPSDIGELFF
TRBV13	.	few	13	TRBJ1-6	TGTGCCAGCAGCGGAAGTAGTAATTCACCCCTCCACTTT	CASSGSSNSPLHF
TRBV7-8	.	.	14	TRBJ2-5	TGTGCCAGCAGCTTAGGCGGATTGCAAGAGACCCAGTACTTC	CASSLGGLQETQYF
TRBV29-1	.	.	15	TRBJ2-2	TGCAGCGTTGAGGACGCCTACTCAAACACCGGGGAGCTGTTTTTT	CSVEDAYSNTGELFF
TRBV5-1	TRBD2	.	15	TRBJ2-1	TGCGCCAGCAGCTTACAGCGGGGGGGCGTGGATGAGCAGTTCTTC	CASSLQRGGVDEQFF
TRBV6-5	.	.	13	TRBJ2-7	TGTGCCAGCTCCGAGGGTAGCTCCTACGAGCAGTACTTC	CASSEGSSYEQYF
TRBV7-2	.	.	16	TRBJ1-5	TGTGCCAGCAGCTTACATGGGGTCTGGAGCAATCAGCCCCAGCATTTT	CASSLHGVWSNQPQHF
TRBV7-9	.	.	15	TRBJ2-2	TGTGCCAGCAGCTTCTGGACAGAGAACACCGGGGAGCTGTTTTTT	CASSFWTENTGELFF
TRBV4-1	TRBD2	.	17	TRBJ2-2	TGCGCCAGCAGCCAGACTAGCGGGGGGGCATACACCGGGGAGCTGTTTTTT	CASSQTSGGAYTGELFF
TRBV27	TRBD1	.	15	TRBJ1-2	TGTGCCAGCAGTTTGTTCGCAGGGGGGATTTATGGCTACACCTTC	CASSLFAGGIYGYTF
TRBV5-6	TRBD1	.	15	TRBJ1-5	TGTGCCAGCAGCTCCGGGACAGTAAGCAATCAGCCCCAGCATTTT	CASSSGTVSNQPQHF
TRBV19	TRBD1	.	15	TRBJ1-2	TGTGCCAGTAGTCTCATTTCCGGGACAGGGGATGGCTACACCTTC	CASSLISGTGDGYTF
TRBV10-3	.	.	19	TRBJ2-2	TGTGCCATCAGTGAGTCTTTCTTGGTTCGGGGGTCGAACACCGGGGAGCTGTTTTTT	CAISESFLVRGSNTGELFF
TRBV21-1	.	.	14	TRBJ1-5	TGTGCCAGCAGAAAGGACAGGGGGTTTCAGCCCCAGCATTTT	CASRKDRGFQPQHF
TRBV19	TRBD2	few	15	TRBJ2-7	TGTGCCAGTAGCCTCACTAGCGGGCCCTACTACGAGCAGTACTTC	CASSLTSGPYYEQYF
TRBV2	.	.	14	TRBJ2-3	TGTGCCAGCGCTTCTAGGGGGAGGACAGATACGCAGTATTTT	CASASRGRTDTQYF
TRBV7-6	TRBD1	.	19	TRBJ1-3	TGTGCCAGCAGCTTAGGGCTCCGGGGCAGGGGGACTTCTGGAAACACCATATATTTT	CASSLGLRGRGTSGNTIYF
TRBV21-1	.	once	20	TRBJ2-7	TGTGCCAGCAGCAAAGGCCGACCGGGACTAGCGGGAGAGGAAAACTACGAGCAGTACTTC	CASSKGRPGLAGEENYEQYF
TRBV7-9	.	.	14	TRBJ1-2	TGTGCCAGCACCTTCCCAGGAGATTTATATGGCTACACCTTC	CASTFPGDLYGYTF
TRBV19	TRBD1	.	15	TRBJ1-6	TGTGCCAGTCGCAACCAGGACAGGGGGAGTTCACCCCTCCACTTT	CASRNQDRGSSPLHF
TRBV9	TRBD1	.	16	TRBJ1-2	TGTGCCAGCAGCGTCTACTACAGGGGGCAGATTGATGGCTACACCTTC	CASSVYYRGQIDGYTF
TRBV7-2	.	once	13	TRBJ2-5	TGTGCCAGCACCTCTTGGGTACAAGAGACCCAGTACTTC	CASTSWVQETQYF
TRBV4-1	.	.	16	TRBJ1-5	TGCGCCAGCAGTCCTGAGGCTGGCCATCCCAATCAGCCCCAGCATTTT	CASSPEAGHPNQPQHF
TRBV5-1	TRBD1	few	15	TRBJ2-5	TGCGCCAGCAGCCTGGGACAGGGGGGTGTGGAGACCCAGTACTTC	CASSLGQGGVETQYF
TRBV5-1	TRBD1	.	15	TRBJ2-7	TGCGCCAGCAGCTTGATTGGGACAGGGGCCGACGAGCAGTACTTC	CASSLIGTGADEQYF
TRBV30	.	few	11	TRBJ1-1	TGTGCCTGGAGTGGATTGGCAGGAGCTTTCTTT	CAWSGLAGAFF
TRBV7-2	TRBD2	.	14	TRBJ2-1	TGTGCCAGCACCCCCCGACTAGCGGATACCGAGCAGTTCTTC	CASTPRLADTEQFF
TRBV19	TRBD2	.	15	TRBJ2-1	TGTGCCAGTAGTATGGTAGCGGGGGGAAACAATGAGCAGTTCTTC	CASSMVAGGNNEQFF
TRBV7-9	TRBD2	.	15	TRBJ2-3	TGTGCCGTCCCCCCGAGAGCGGGGGTCACAGATACGCAGTATTTT	CAVPPRAGVTDTQYF
TRBV6-1	.	.	15	TRBJ1-1	TGTGCCAGCAGTGAAGAGGCAGAGATTAACACTGAAGCTTTCTTT	CASSEEAEINTEAFF
TRBV5-4	.	few	16	TRBJ2-1	TGCGCCAGCAGCCAAGAGGCCCAGAGCTCCTACAATGAGCAGTTCTTC	CASSQEAQSSYNEQFF
TRBV19	.	.	15	TRBJ1-1	TGTGCCAGTAGTATAGATATGTTTAGGTGGCTTGAAGCTTTCTTT	CASSIDMFRWLEAFF
TRBV5-6	.	.	12	TRBJ2-2	TGTGCCAGCAGCTTTGACACCGGGGAGCTGTTTTTT	CASSFDTGELFF
TRBV11-3	TRBD2	.	15	TRBJ2-1	TGTGCCAGCAGCTCGGGGACTAGCGGGGGCGATGAGCAGTTCTTC	CASSSGTSGGDEQFF